This T cell receptor beta chain was sequenced for a study of response to subunit inactivated influenza vaccine. The CDR3 length is 18 residues. The J segment lost 0 bases and the V segment lost 5 bases, leaving 11 bases of the junction unmatched. Per germline, CDR1 SNHLY and CDR2 FYNNEI. This clonotype was found a few times. Its antigen is not known. TCRdb called the RT-PCR reads again in MiXCR, with one record for every CDR3 protein. This sample carries roughly 570,000 distinct CDR3 sequences, approximately 12% of them seen once, and the ten largest clones take around 13%. Points from the study as a whole: Researchers suggested that each seasonal influenza vaccination recruits few new T cells.

The starting material was PBMCs from blood, obtained 45 days after vaccination. This clonotype was sampled from a man aged 45-65 years who received an inactivated influenza vaccine. The rearrangement links TRBV2 to TRBJ2-1; 9 bases map to TRBD2. CDR3: CASSRGTSPRSSYNEQFF. The DNA of the CDR3 is TGTGCCAGCAGTCGGGGGACTAGCCCTAGGAGCTCCTACAATGAGCAGTTCTTC.